What follows are 27 T cell receptor beta chains derived from one specimen sequenced in a study of patients and donors after allogeneic stem cell transplantation. One entry per CDR3 protein results from TCRdb running MiXCR on the RT-PCR reads. Altogether more than 150,000 distinct CDR3 sequences are present, about 24% being singletons, with the ten largest covering more than 25%. The sequenced material came from blood, either unsorted or a sorted T cell fraction (not recorded which). Receptors were obtained from a human donor who was either an allogeneic HSCT recipient or a stem cell or donor lymphocyte infusion donor (not recorded which). It is not recorded whose cells these are; they may come from a transplant donor.

V gene TRBV7-3 combines with J gene TRBJ2-3; the match to TRBD2 covers 9 bases. The CDR3 has 15 residues. The V and J ends lost 3 bases and 2 bases, in that order; junction bases with no gene match: 3. Per germline, CDR1 SGHTA and CDR2 FQGTGA. The DNA of the CDR3 is TGTGCCAGCAGCTTTCAGCGGGGGGCCACAGATACGCAGTATTTT. This codes for CASSFQRGATDTQYF.

The chain joins TRBV7-2 to TRBJ1-2; D gene ambiguous. The V gene's germline CDR1 is SGHTA and CDR2 FQGNSA. There are 14 residues in the CDR3. Trimming cost V 3 bases and J 8 bases, with 16 bases left between them. In nucleotides, the CDR3 is TGTGCCAGCAGCTTCCCCGGGGTACTTGGAGGCTACACCTTC. It is translated as CASSFPGVLGGYTF.

V gene TRBV12-3 or TRBV12-4 combines with J gene TRBJ2-3; D is ambiguous. V lost 0 bases and J 5 bases, leaving 9 bases between the germline ends. The CDR3 consists of 14 residues. CDR3 bases: TGTGCCAGCAGTTTAGCGCTGGGTTTAGATACGCAGTATTTT. This gives the protein CASSLALGLDTQYF.

The rearrangement joins TRBV18 to TRBJ1-5; D unclear. The CDR3 contains 15 residues. Trimming left V 3 bases short and J 7 bases short, with 16 bases between. Germline values: CDR1 KGHSH, CDR2 LQKENI. The CDR3: CASSPMGGGEQPQHF. In nucleotides, the CDR3 is TGTGCCAGCTCACCTATGGGTGGTGGGGAGCAGCCCCAGCATTTT.

The V call is TRBV4-2, the J call TRBJ1-1; D gene unclear. The CDR3 runs 11 residues. V lost 1 base to trimming and J lost 7 bases, with 4 bases between them. The V gene's germline CDR1 is LGHNA and CDR2 YNFKEQ. The chain's CDR3 is CASSQAGEAFF. CDR3 sequence (DNA): TGTGCCAGCAGCCAAGCTGGTGAAGCTTTCTTT.

The CDR3: CASSLGDEKLFF. In DNA, the CDR3 is TGTGCCAGCAGCCTGGGTGATGAAAAACTGTTTTTT. V gene TRBV7-9 combines with J gene TRBJ1-4; D is unresolved. Germline loops: CDR1 SEHNR, CDR2 FQNEAQ (reference sequence). The V and J ends lost 5 bases and 6 bases respectively, with 7 bases between them. The CDR3 loop spans 12 amino acids.

The chain combines TRBV19 with TRBJ2-1; 9 bases are a match to TRBD1. V lost 5 bases, J lost 6 bases, and 8 bases stayed unmatched. The germline V gene has CDR1 LNHDA and CDR2 SQIVND (reference sequence). This CDR3 has 15 amino acids. The CDR3 is CASSAPGTGSNEQFF. Here the CDR3 DNA reads TGTGCCAGTAGTGCCCCCGGGACAGGGAGCAATGAGCAGTTCTTC.

The J gene is TRBJ2-5, the V gene TRBV12-3 or TRBV12-4, with D uncertain. The germline V and J ends were trimmed by 4 bases and 5 bases, with 14 bases remaining between them. This CDR3 is 14 amino acids long. The CDR3: CASSSRRVFETQYF. CDR3 in DNA: TGTGCCAGCAGTTCGCGAAGGGTATTTGAGACCCAGTACTTC.

The chain employs TRBV7-3 and TRBJ1-6; D ambiguous. Germline V gives CDR1 SGHTA, CDR2 FQGTGA. The CDR3 is 16 residues long. Trimming removed 2 bases at V and 6 bases at J, with 14 bases between. The CDR3 loop reads CASSLGPGGANSPLHF. Written as DNA, the CDR3 is TGTGCCAGCAGCTTAGGGCCTGGTGGCGCTAATTCACCCCTCCACTTT.

V gene TRBV12-3 or TRBV12-4 combines with J gene TRBJ2-5; TRBD2 matches at 9 bases. The junction had 4 bases not matched to a gene; V was cut back by 1 base and J by 4 bases. CDR3 length: 15 residues. The CDR3, as DNA: TGTGCCAGCAGTTTAGTAGCGGGAGCCCCAGAGACCCAGTACTTC. Its translation: CASSLVAGAPETQYF.

The genes are TRBV6-5 and TRBJ2-7; the D gene is possibly TRBD1 (6 bases). Germline V gene data show CDR1 as MNHEY and CDR2 as SVGAGI. The CDR3 covers 15 residues. The V end was cut by 6 bases, the J end by 3 bases, with 18 bases between. CDR3 nucleotides: TGTGCCAGCAGAAACAGGGTCCGGACTGGCTACGAGCAGTACTTC. This gives the protein CASRNRVRTGYEQYF.

This rearrangement joins TRBV20-1 to TRBJ1-5, with 7 nucleotides matching TRBD1. This CDR3 has 16 residues. The V gene's germline CDR1 is DFQATT and CDR2 SNEGSKA (reference sequence). The V and J ends lost 5 bases and 0 bases, in that order; junction bases with no gene match: 10. This CDR3 reads CSAGDRDDYSNQPQHF. The CDR3 DNA reads TGCAGTGCTGGGGACAGAGACGATTATAGCAATCAGCCCCAGCATTTT.

The DNA for the CDR3 is TGTGCCAGCAGTAATCAGGGTTATGGCTACACCTTC. Amino acid sequence: CASSNQGYGYTF. J is TRBJ1-2 and V is TRBV2; D perhaps matches TRBD1 (5 bases). CDR3 length equals 12 residues. Trimming stripped 5 bases from V and 5 bases from J, with 9 bases between. Germline V lookup: CDR1 SNHLY, CDR2 FYNNEI. The full variable domain, in which reference TRBV2 and TRBJ1-2 provide the parts outside the CDR3, is EPEVTQTPSHQVTQMGQEVILRCVPISNHLYFYWYRQILGQKVEFLVSFYNNEISEKSEIFDDQFSVERPDGSNFTLKIRSTKLEDSAMYFCASSNQGYGYTFGSGTRLTVV.

This clonotype was picked up a small number of times. The rearrangement uses TRBV4-2 and TRBJ1-2; D possibly corresponds to TRBD1 (5 bases). Germline V gene data show CDR1 as LGHNA and CDR2 as YNFKEQ. V shed 4 bases and J shed 4 bases, with 13 bases lying between them. The CDR3 covers 14 residues. DNA for the CDR3: TGTGCCAGCAGCCCCAGCCTTGGGGGCTATGGCTACACCTTC. Its translation: CASSPSLGGYGYTF.

The J gene is TRBJ2-3, the V gene TRBV27; 12 bases align to TRBD2. In germline, CDR1 is MNHEY, CDR2 SMNVEV (reference sequence). The junction had 9 bases not matched to a gene; V was cut back by 10 bases and J by 10 bases. The CDR3 length is 13 residues. The CDR3 spells CATTASGGGSQYF. CDR3 nucleotide sequence: TGTGCCACCACGGCTAGCGGGGGGGGTTCGCAGTATTTT.

This chain connects TRBV5-1 to TRBJ1-1; 8 bases map to TRBD1. Germline V gives CDR1 SGHRS, CDR2 YFSETQ. Losses at the gene ends were 4 bases for V and 1 base for J; bases not matched to a gene: 6. The CDR3 totals 15 residues. In DNA, the CDR3 is TGCGCCAGCAGCACCGGACAGGGACCGAACACTGAAGCTTTCTTT. Translation gives CASSTGQGPNTEAFF. The variable domain in full, with the rest retrieved from reference TRBV5-1 and TRBJ1-1, is KAGVTQTPRYLIKTRGQQVTLSCSPISGHRSVSWYQQTPGQGLQFLFEYFSETQRNKGNFPGRFSGRQFSNSRSEMNVSTLELGDSALYLCASSTGQGPNTEAFFGQGTRLTVV.

V and J are TRBV3-1 and TRBJ1-1; the match to TRBD1 covers 8 bases. This CDR3 region has 16 residues. Trimming removed 0 bases from V and 4 bases from J; junction bases left unmatched: 7. In germline, CDR1 is LGHDT, CDR2 YNNKEL (reference sequence). The CDR3 DNA follows: TGTGCCAGCAGCCAAGACGAGGACAGGGTTTCCACTGAAGCTTTCTTT. Protein: CASSQDEDRVSTEAFF.

V and J are TRBV7-9 and TRBJ1-2, with D uncertain. Trimming took off 4 bases at V and 4 bases at J, with 13 bases between the two ends. Germline V gene sequence: CDR1 SEHNR, CDR2 FQNEAQ (reference sequence). This CDR3 is 14 amino acids long. DNA of the CDR3: TGTGCCAGCAGCTCTCCGGGGTCCTCCTATGGCTACACCTTC. As protein: CASSSPGSSYGYTF.

A few counts support this clonotype. This sequence joins TRBV12-3 or TRBV12-4 and TRBJ1-4; 7 bases match TRBD1. The ends lost 6 bases at V and 8 bases at J; junction bases unmatched: 9. The CDR3 runs to 14 residues. CDR3 loop: CASRSTGSEEKLFF. The CDR3 bases are TGTGCCAGCAGATCGACAGGGTCGGAGGAAAAACTGTTTTTT.

This clonotype appeared many times. V usage is TRBV20-1 and J usage is TRBJ1-5, with no clear D. The CDR3 is 15 residues long. Germline values: CDR1 DFQATT, CDR2 SNEGSKA (reference sequence). Between the trimmed V and J ends, which lost 3 bases and 0 bases, there was a span of 12 bases. The CDR3 DNA reads TGCAGTGCTAGTTCCAGTACTAATAGCAATCAGCCCCAGCATTTT. It codes for CSASSSTNSNQPQHF.

Only a few counts were recorded for this clonotype. The chain is built from TRBV29-1 and TRBJ1-1, with 7 bases that match TRBD1. The germline V gene has CDR1 SQVTM and CDR2 ANQGSEA. The CDR3 has 12 residues. V lost 6 bases to trimming and J lost 8 bases; unmatched junction nucleotides: 9. The CDR3 region is CSVEWDSSEAFF. The CDR3 DNA follows: TGCAGCGTCGAATGGGACAGCTCCGAAGCTTTCTTT.

The chain joins TRBV6-2 or TRBV6-3 to TRBJ2-7; D gene unclear. CDR3 length equals 12 residues. The germline CDR1 and CDR2 sequences are MNHEY and SVGEGT. V lost 6 bases, J lost 2 bases, and 8 bases lay in between. In DNA form, the CDR3 reads TGTGCCAGCAGAACAGTAACCTACGAGCAGTACTTC. It yields the protein CASRTVTYEQYF.

This clonotype was detected many times. This rearrangement joins TRBV4-1 to TRBJ1-5; D is possibly TRBD1 (6 bases). The CDR3 length is 14 residues. Trimming shortened V by 0 bases and J by 5 bases, and 8 bases separated the two germline ends. CDR1 is MGHRA, CDR2 YSYEKL, per germline. The CDR3 DNA reads TGCGCCAGCAGCCAAGACAGGGGACATCAGCCCCAGCATTTT. Translating it yields CASSQDRGHQPQHF.

This clonotype was observed at least ten times. This chain joins TRBV12-3 or TRBV12-4 and TRBJ1-5, with D uncertain. The CDR3 has 14 amino acids. V was cut by 6 bases and J by 7 bases, with 16 bases left in between. In DNA, the CDR3 is TGTGCCAGCAGCGGTCTGCTACCTGGGCAGCCCCAGCATTTT. Its protein product is CASSGLLPGQPQHF.

This clonotype occurred once. The V call is TRBV6-1, the J call TRBJ2-1, with 8 positions matching TRBD1. The junction had 3 bases not matched to a gene; V was cut back by 7 bases and J by 4 bases. This CDR3 comprises 13 residues. CDR1 and CDR2 from the germline V gene are MNHNS and SASEGT. The CDR3, as DNA: TGTGCCAGCACCAGGACAGGGTACAATGAGCAGTTCTTC. Its protein product is CASTRTGYNEQFF.

The chain combines TRBV7-3 with TRBJ2-1; 14 bases line up with TRBD2. This CDR3 is 15 amino acids long. Germline CDR1 and CDR2: SGHTA and FQGTGA. The V segment lost 6 bases and the J segment 5 bases; nucleotides outside the gene matches: 3. For the CDR3, the DNA is TGTGCCAGCAGGGGGACTAGCGGGAGCCACAATGAGCAGTTCTTC. Encoded protein: CASRGTSGSHNEQFF. Full variable domain (outside the CDR3, taken from reference TRBV7-3 and TRBJ2-1): GAGVSQTPSNKVTEKGKYVELRCDPISGHTALYWYRQSLGQGPEFLIYFQGTGAADDSGLPNDRFFAVRPEGSVSTLKIQRTERGDSAVYLCASRGTSGSHNEQFFGPGTRLTVL.

A single count supports this clonotype. The chain links TRBV19 to TRBJ2-3, with D perhaps TRBD1 or TRBD2 (7 bases each). Germline CDR1 reads LNHDA; CDR2 reads SQIVND (reference sequence). The CDR3 is 14 amino acids. V was trimmed by 7 bases and J by 5 bases, leaving 16 bases between them. The DNA of the CDR3 is TGTGCCAGTATAGGGAGGGGGCAGGGAGATACGCAGTATTTT. This sequence encodes CASIGRGQGDTQYF. The entire variable domain, with the rest obtained from reference TRBV19 and TRBJ2-3, is as follows: DGGITQSPKYLFRKEGQNVTLSCEQNLNHDAMYWYRQDPGQGLRLIYYSQIVNDFQKGDIAEGYSVSREKKESFPLTVTSAQKNPTAFYLCASIGRGQGDTQYFGPGTRLTVL.